The clone carrying this TCR beta chain appeared many times. What it recognizes is unknown. Trimming removed 6 bases from V and 0 bases from J, with 19 bases in between. This CDR3 region has 17 residues. The data were taken from a study of T cells in Graves' hyperthyroidism and ophthalmopathy. Study in general: Before treatment of any kind, peripheral blood was taken at initial diagnosis. Findings and caveats of the study: Ophthalmopathy was model-predicted a median about 7.1 months pre-onset. Researchers report that a 13 V-J model separated ophthalmopathy from stable hyperthyroidism. Appearing also in blood were most of the thyroid clonotypes expanded above 0.001.

The source material, RNA transcripts, was used to amplify TCR beta CDR3 regions. Carried out on the TCR CDR3, a first-round RT-PCR used the HTBI primer set. One entry per CDR3 protein, called by TCRdb with MiXCR from the multiplex PCR reads. The sample includes some 700,000 distinct CDR3 sequences, around 15% of them seen just once. The rearrangement uses TRBV12-3 or TRBV12-4 and TRBJ2-3; D is perhaps TRBD1 or TRBD2 (5 bases each). The TCR sequence derives from a man aged 50 to 60 with Graves' hyperthyroidism. The sample taken for sequencing was blood. CDR3 loop: CASSPPGARHSTDTQYF. CDR3 coding DNA: TGTGCCAGCAGCCCCCCCGGGGCTAGACATAGCACAGATACGCAGTATTTT.